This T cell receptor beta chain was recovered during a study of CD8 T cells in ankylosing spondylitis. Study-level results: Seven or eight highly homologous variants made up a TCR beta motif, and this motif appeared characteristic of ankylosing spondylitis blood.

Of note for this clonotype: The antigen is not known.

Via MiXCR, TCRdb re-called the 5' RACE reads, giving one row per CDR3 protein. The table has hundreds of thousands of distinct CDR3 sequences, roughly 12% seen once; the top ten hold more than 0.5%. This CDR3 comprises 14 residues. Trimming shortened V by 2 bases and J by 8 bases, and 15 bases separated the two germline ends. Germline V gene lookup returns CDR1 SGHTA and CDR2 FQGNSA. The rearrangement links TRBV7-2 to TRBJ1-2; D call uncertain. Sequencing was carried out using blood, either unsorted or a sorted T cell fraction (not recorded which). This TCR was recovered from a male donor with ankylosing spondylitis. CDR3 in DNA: TGTGCCAGCAGCTTATCGGATCTCCTGAAGGGCTACACCTTC. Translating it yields CASSLSDLLKGYTF.